The rows below give T cell receptor beta chains drawn from one sample of a study of blood T cell repertoires in COVID-19. TCRdb's copy holds only in-frame clones and misses some; the assay was immunoSEQ multiplex PCR. The top ten hold over 14% of the sample, which has roughly 220,000 clones, almost 85% seen once. The specimen was PBMCs or T cells enriched from blood (not recorded which). The receptors were gathered from a man aged 40-49 years who had recovered from COVID-19. Each CDR3 is given with its conserved first and last residue. A D gene is named only where the DNA matches it firmly. Size tells how often a clone was seen (once, few, many) or the class of an expanded clone, and some rows leave it out.

V	D	J	size	DNA	CDR3
TRBV5-1	-	TRBJ2-7	few	TGCGCCAGCAGCTCCGGACAGAACTACGAGCAGTACTTC	CASSSGQNYEQYF
TRBV7-2	TRBD1	TRBJ1-2	-	TGTGCCAGCAGCTCCCCCGACAGGGCCTATGGCTACACCTTC	CASSSPDRAYGYTF
TRBV6-6	-	TRBJ1-2	once	TGTGCCAGCAGTTACCCAGGGGTGGACCGATATGGCTACACCTTC	CASSYPGVDRYGYTF
TRBV3-1/TRBV3-2	TRBD2	TRBJ2-1	-	TGTGCCAGCAGCCCCCCGAGAATAGCGGGGACCAACAATGAGCAGTTCTTC	CASSPPRIAGTNNEQFF
TRBV27	-	TRBJ2-1	-	TGTGCCAGCAGTTCCCGGGATACCTACAATGAGCAGTTCTTC	CASSSRDTYNEQFF
TRBV28	-	TRBJ2-3	-	TGTGCCAGCACTCCCTGGGCCCTAGCGAGGAGCACAGATACGCAGTATTTT	CASTPWALARSTDTQYF
TRBV5-1	TRBD1	TRBJ1-1	-	TGCGCCAGCAGCTTGGATCCAGGGGGATTGCGCACTGAAGCTTTCTTT	CASSLDPGGLRTEAFF
TRBV6-2/TRBV6-3	-	TRBJ1-2	-	TGTGCCAGCAGTCGACAGTTTGGCTACACCTTC	CASSRQFGYTF
TRBV4-1	-	TRBJ1-2	-	TGCGCCAGCAGCCAAGAAAGGCAGGGCTTTGGCTACACCTTC	CASSQERQGFGYTF
TRBV6-4	-	TRBJ2-1	-	TGTGCCAGCAGTGGCACCACAGGCAGGGGCGCAATTAACAATGAGCAGTTCTTC	CASSGTTGRGAINNEQFF
TRBV7-2	-	TRBJ1-1	-	TGTGCCAGCAGTTCTCAGGGGAACACTGAAGCTTTCTTT	CASSSQGNTEAFF
TRBV12-3/TRBV12-4	-	TRBJ1-6	-	TGTGCCAGCAGTTTAGGGGCCCGTTTAACCCTCCACTTT	CASSLGARLTLHF
TRBV6-6	-	TRBJ2-7	-	TGTGCCAGCAGTTACGAGACATCACTTCGCTACGAGCAGTACTTC	CASSYETSLRYEQYF
TRBV29-1	-	TRBJ2-7	-	TGCAGCGTGATACTAGACAACTACGAGCAGTACTTC	CSVILDNYEQYF
TRBV5-8	-	TRBJ1-2	few	TGTGCCAGCACCCGGCGGGCGGGCGGCTACACCTTC	CASTRRAGGYTF
TRBV28	-	TRBJ2-1	-	TGTGCCAGCAGTTTACTCTACAATGAGCAGTTCTTC	CASSLLYNEQFF
TRBV19	TRBD2	TRBJ2-7	-	TGTGCCAGTCGAAGTCAGCGGGGGGTTTACGAGCAGTACTTC	CASRSQRGVYEQYF
TRBV11-3	-	TRBJ1-1	-	TGTGCCAGCAGCCCCAGCTGGAGGGAGGGCACTGAAGCTTTCTTT	CASSPSWREGTEAFF
TRBV4-1	-	TRBJ1-2	once	TGCGCCAGCAGCCCTCTCAACAGGGCGGACTATGGCTACACCTTC	CASSPLNRADYGYTF
TRBV5-1	TRBD1	TRBJ1-1	-	TGCGCCAGCAGCCCAGGGACAGGGTCCACTGAAGCTTTCTTT	CASSPGTGSTEAFF
TRBV3-1/TRBV3-2	-	TRBJ1-5	few	TGTGCCAGCAGCCCCGAGGGAGGGAGCAATCAGCCCCAGCATTTT	CASSPEGGSNQPQHF
TRBV19	-	TRBJ1-2	-	TGTGCCAGTAGTATCCCTCCTAACTATGGCTACACCTTC	CASSIPPNYGYTF
TRBV5-1	TRBD2	TRBJ2-2	-	TGCGCCAGCAGCTCTAATAGCGGGACCTCTCCCGGGTCCTTTACCGGGGAGCTGTTTTTT	CASSSNSGTSPGSFTGELFF
TRBV7-3	-	TRBJ2-1	-	TGTGCCAGCAGCTCCCGAGGGAGAGGGACCTACAATGAGCAGTTCTTC	CASSSRGRGTYNEQFF
TRBV19	-	TRBJ1-2	-	TGTGCCAGTAGTATCGGTACAGAAAAATTGTATGGCTACACCTTC	CASSIGTEKLYGYTF
TRBV5-6	-	TRBJ2-6	-	TGTGCCAGCAGCGACGGAGGGTGGATCTCTGGGGCCAACGTCCTGACTTTC	CASSDGGWISGANVLTF
TRBV7-9	-	TRBJ2-7	-	TGTGCCAGCAGCTACACCTACGAGCAGTACTTC	CASSYTYEQYF
TRBV2	-	TRBJ1-3	few	TGTGCCAGCAGGGGGGACACCTCTGGAAACACCATATATTTT	CASRGDTSGNTIYF
TRBV2	-	TRBJ1-5	once	TGTGCCAGCAGTGCAGGACTCAATCAGCCCCAGCATTTT	CASSAGLNQPQHF
TRBV11-3	-	TRBJ2-2	-	TGTGCCAGCAGCTCGGCGGGGAACACCGGGGAGCTGTTTTTT	CASSSAGNTGELFF
TRBV5-1	TRBD2	TRBJ2-3	-	TGCGCCAGCATGGCGGGGGGGGGCACAGATACGCAGTATTTT	CASMAGGGTDTQYF
TRBV4-1	TRBD1	TRBJ2-7	-	TGCGCCAGCAGCCAAGTTACAGGGGTAGCCTACGAGCAGTACTTC	CASSQVTGVAYEQYF
TRBV7-2	TRBD1	TRBJ2-7	-	TGTGCCAGCAGCTTAGCAGGGGGCCTTACCTCCTACGAGCAGTACTTC	CASSLAGGLTSYEQYF
TRBV12-3/TRBV12-4	-	TRBJ1-5	-	TGTGCCAGCAGTCTGGGCGTTGCTCAGCCCCAGCATTTT	CASSLGVAQPQHF
TRBV6-5	-	TRBJ1-1	-	TGTGCCAGCAGTTACGCAGGGACTACTGAAGCTTTCTTT	CASSYAGTTEAFF
TRBV24-1	-	TRBJ1-2	-	TGTGCCACCAGTGACAGGGTTCACTATGGCTACACCTTC	CATSDRVHYGYTF
TRBV5-1	TRBD2	TRBJ2-4	once	TGCGCCAGCAGCTTGGTTGGGGCCGGGAGGAGCAAAAACATTCAGTACTTC	CASSLVGAGRSKNIQYF
TRBV28	-	TRBJ1-2	-	TGTGCCAGCAGTTTAGGCCTAGGTGGCTACACCTTC	CASSLGLGGYTF